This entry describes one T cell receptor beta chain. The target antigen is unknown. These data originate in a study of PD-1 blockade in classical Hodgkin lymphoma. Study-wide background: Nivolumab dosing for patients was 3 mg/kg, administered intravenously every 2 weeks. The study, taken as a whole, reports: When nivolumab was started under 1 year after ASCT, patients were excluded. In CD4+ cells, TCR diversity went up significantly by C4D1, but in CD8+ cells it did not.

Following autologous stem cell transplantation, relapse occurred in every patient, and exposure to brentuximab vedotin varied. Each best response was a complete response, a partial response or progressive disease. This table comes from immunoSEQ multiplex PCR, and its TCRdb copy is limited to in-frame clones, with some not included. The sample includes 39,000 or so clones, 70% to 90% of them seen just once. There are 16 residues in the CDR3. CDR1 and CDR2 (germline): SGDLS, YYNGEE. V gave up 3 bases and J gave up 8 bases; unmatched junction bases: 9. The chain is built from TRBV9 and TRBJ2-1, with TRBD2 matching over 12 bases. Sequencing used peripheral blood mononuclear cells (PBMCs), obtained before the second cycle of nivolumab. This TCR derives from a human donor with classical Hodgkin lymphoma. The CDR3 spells CASSGTGTSGQYEQFF. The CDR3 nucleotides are TGTGCCAGCAGCGGGACCGGGACTAGCGGGCAATATGAGCAGTTCTTC.